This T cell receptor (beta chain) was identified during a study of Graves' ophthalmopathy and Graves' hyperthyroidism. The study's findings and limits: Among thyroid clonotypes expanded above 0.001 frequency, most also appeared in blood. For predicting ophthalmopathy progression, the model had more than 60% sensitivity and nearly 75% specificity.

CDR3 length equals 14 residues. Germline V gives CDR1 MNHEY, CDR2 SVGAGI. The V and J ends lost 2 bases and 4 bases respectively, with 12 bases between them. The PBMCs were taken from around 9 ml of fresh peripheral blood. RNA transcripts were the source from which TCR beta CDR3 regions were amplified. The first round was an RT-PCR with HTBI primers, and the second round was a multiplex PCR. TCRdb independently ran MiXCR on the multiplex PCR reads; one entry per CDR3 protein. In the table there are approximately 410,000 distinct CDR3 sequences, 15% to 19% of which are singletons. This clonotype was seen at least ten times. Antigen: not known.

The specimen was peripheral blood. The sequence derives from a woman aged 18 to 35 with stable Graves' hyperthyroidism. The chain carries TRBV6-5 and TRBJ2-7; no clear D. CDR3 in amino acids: CASSYRAHFYEQYF. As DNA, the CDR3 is TGTGCCAGCAGTTACCGGGCCCACTTTTACGAGCAGTACTTC.